Presented here are 18 T cell receptor beta chains from one specimen sequenced in a study of T-cell reconstitution after alpha-beta-depleted transplantation in children. Construction of the TCRbeta library involved unique molecular identifiers. TCRdb ran MiXCR on the PCR reads and lists one entry per CDR3 protein. Of almost 400,000 distinct CDR3 sequences listed, roughly 22% are singletons. Sequencing used PBMCs from the stem cell graft donor, obtained from the stem cell graft. The source of these receptors is a human donor who donated a stem cell graft to a child with acute myeloid leukemia.

This sequence joins TRBV28 and TRBJ2-7; 12 bases align to TRBD2. The CDR3 has 16 amino acids. In germline, CDR1 is MDHEN, CDR2 SYDVKM. The trim removed 6 bases at V and 6 bases at J, leaving 12 bases unmatched. The DNA of the CDR3 is TGTGCCAGCAGCCCGGATACTAGCGGGAGGTATGGCGAGCAGTACTTC. Its translation: CASSPDTSGRYGEQYF.

The chain employs TRBV19 and TRBJ2-3; 8 bases map to TRBD2. The length of the CDR3 is 15 residues. Germline assignment: CDR1 LNHDA and CDR2 SQIVND (reference sequence). The J segment lost 2 bases and the V segment lost 8 bases, leaving 9 bases of the junction unmatched. The CDR3, as DNA: TGTGCCAGTTCGAAACTAGCGGAGTCCACAGATACGCAGTATTTT. Its protein is CASSKLAESTDTQYF.

This chain uses TRBV5-1 with TRBJ2-1, with D hard to call. Per germline, CDR1 SGHRS and CDR2 YFSETQ. There are 15 residues in the CDR3. The germline V and J ends were trimmed by 4 bases and 3 bases, with 14 bases remaining between them. CDR3 DNA: TGCGCCAGCAGCCCGGACCGTATCCTCTACAATGAGCAGTTCTTC. Encoded protein: CASSPDRILYNEQFF.

The chain combines TRBV12-3 or TRBV12-4 with TRBJ1-5; D unclear. V was pared by 6 bases and J by 5 bases, with 8 bases between. The CDR3 contains 12 residues. The CDR3 reads CASSDNYQPQHF. The CDR3, as DNA: TGTGCCAGCAGCGATAATTATCAGCCCCAGCATTTT.

V and J are TRBV9 and TRBJ2-3, with 7 positions matching TRBD2. This CDR3 region has 15 residues. J lost 2 bases, V lost 1 base, and 4 bases had no gene match. Germline V CDR1 and CDR2: SGDLS, YYNGEE. The CDR3 sequence: CASSVHREVTDTQYF. CDR3 coding DNA: TGTGCCAGCAGCGTACACCGGGAGGTCACAGATACGCAGTATTTT.

This clonotype occurred a few times. V is TRBV5-1 and J is TRBJ2-1, with 8 bases fitting TRBD2. The germline V gene has CDR1 SGHRS and CDR2 YFSETQ. Trimming removed 2 bases from V and 4 bases from J; junction bases left unmatched: 8. The CDR3 is 16 residues long. The CDR3 DNA sequence: TGCGCCAGCAGCTTACACAATAGCGGGAAGTACAATGAGCAGTTCTTC. This sequence encodes CASSLHNSGKYNEQFF. The variable domain in full, with the rest retrieved from reference TRBV5-1 and TRBJ2-1, is KAGVTQTPRYLIKTRGQQVTLSCSPISGHRSVSWYQQTPGQGLQFLFEYFSETQRNKGNFPGRFSGRQFSNSRSEMNVSTLELGDSALYLCASSLHNSGKYNEQFFGPGTRLTVL.

This clonotype came up a few times. The V gene is TRBV12-3 or TRBV12-4, the J gene TRBJ1-6; D gene ambiguous. This CDR3 has 14 residues. Trimming cost V 3 bases and J 10 bases, with 13 bases left between them. CDR3 nucleotides: TGTGCCAGCAGTTTTAATTGGGGAGACTCACCCCTCCACTTT. Amino acids: CASSFNWGDSPLHF.

The chain is built from TRBV28 and TRBJ1-2, with TRBD1 identical over 8 bases. CDR1 and CDR2 from the germline V gene are MDHEN and SYDVKM. The CDR3 sequence is 14 residues long. After removal of 0 bases from V and 7 bases from J, the junction contained 4 bases not matched to a gene. The CDR3 sequence: CASSLWHRGSGYTF. The CDR3 coding sequence is TGTGCCAGCAGTTTATGGCACAGGGGGAGTGGCTACACCTTC.

V is TRBV7-9 and J is TRBJ2-7, with 8 bases identical to TRBD1. The CDR3 consists of 13 residues. Germline V gives CDR1 SEHNR, CDR2 FQNEAQ (reference sequence). Germline trimming cut 6 bases from V and 0 bases from J; bases unmatched to any gene: 1. The CDR3 DNA reads TGTGCCAGCAGGACAGGGGACTCCTACGAGCAGTACTTC. This codes for CASRTGDSYEQYF.

The rearrangement joins TRBV4-1 to TRBJ2-5; D is perhaps TRBD2 (5 bases). V was shortened by 2 bases and J by 5 bases, with 9 bases between the two germline ends. The CDR3 sequence is 13 residues long. Germline V gene sequence: CDR1 MGHRA, CDR2 YSYEKL. CDR3 residues: CASSQLLVETQYF. The CDR3 region has the DNA TGCGCCAGCAGCCAACTACTAGTGGAGACCCAGTACTTC.

V usage is TRBV20-1 and J usage is TRBJ2-5; D call uncertain. The germline V and J ends were trimmed by 6 bases and 6 bases, with 14 bases remaining between them. CDR1 and CDR2 (germline): DFQATT, SNEGSKA (reference sequence). There are 12 residues in the CDR3. This CDR3 is CSAPTAWQTQYF. DNA of the CDR3: TGCAGTGCCCCTACCGCTTGGCAGACCCAGTACTTC.

The chain carries TRBV9 and TRBJ1-2, with 7 bases that match TRBD1. V was clipped by 3 bases and J by 7 bases; unmatched bases: 3. CDR3 size: 12 residues. The germline CDR1 and CDR2 sequences are SGDLS and YYNGEE. The CDR3 protein is CASSGQGSGYTF. In DNA, the CDR3 is TGTGCCAGCAGCGGACAGGGTTCTGGCTACACCTTC.

The rearrangement joins TRBV5-1 to TRBJ1-5; D may be TRBD1 (5 bases). From germline, CDR1 is SGHRS and CDR2 YFSETQ. V lost 0 bases, J lost 3 bases, and 7 bases lay in between. CDR3 length: 14 amino acids. Here the CDR3 DNA reads TGCGCCAGCAGCTTGGGGGACTACAATCAGCCCCAGCATTTT. Translating it yields CASSLGDYNQPQHF.

This clonotype was found a few times. The rearrangement uses TRBV19 and TRBJ2-1; D remains ambiguous. Trimming removed 6 bases at V and 5 bases at J, with 8 bases between. The CDR3 consists of 12 residues. CDR1 is LNHDA and CDR2 is SQIVND in the germline V gene (reference sequence). CDR3 region: CASRKEDNEQFF. CDR3 coding DNA: TGTGCCAGTAGGAAGGAAGACAATGAGCAGTTCTTC.

There are a few counts of this clonotype. This chain uses TRBV29-1 with TRBJ2-5, with 12 bases matching TRBD2. Germline trimming cut 4 bases from V and 4 bases from J; bases unmatched to any gene: 7. In germline, CDR1 is SQVTM, CDR2 ANQGSEA. CDR3 length: 15 amino acids. The CDR3 region is CSVAPTSGRSETQYF. In DNA form, the CDR3 reads TGCAGCGTTGCCCCGACTAGCGGGAGATCAGAGACCCAGTACTTC.

The chain employs TRBV9 and TRBJ2-3; 9 positions agree with TRBD2. CDR1 SGDLS and CDR2 YYNGEE come from the germline V gene. This CDR3 is built from 16 residues. J was trimmed by 0 bases and V by 0 bases; bases with no gene match: 2. CDR3 DNA: TGTGCCAGCAGCGTAGAGGCGGGAGGGAGCACAGATACGCAGTATTTT. It is translated as CASSVEAGGSTDTQYF. The full variable domain, its missing parts supplied by reference TRBV9 and TRBJ2-3, is DSGVTQTPKHLITATGQRVTLRCSPRSGDLSVYWYQQSLDQGLQFLIQYYNGEERAKGNILERFSAQQFPDLHSELNLSSLELGDSALYFCASSVEAGGSTDTQYFGPGTRLTVL.

This clonotype showed up just a few times. J is TRBJ2-5 and V is TRBV12-3 or TRBV12-4; 9 nucleotides match TRBD2. V trimming: 9 bases; J trimming: 1 base; junction bases outside the gene matches: 6. This CDR3 is 14 amino acids long. The CDR3 DNA follows: TGTGCCAGTAGCGGGAGTTTACTCCAAGAGACCCAGTACTTC. Amino acids: CASSGSLLQETQYF.

The chain is built from TRBV12-3 or TRBV12-4 and TRBJ1-5; D is unresolved. Trimming took off 5 bases at V and 3 bases at J, with 14 bases between the two ends. The CDR3 totals 15 residues. In DNA, the CDR3 is TGTGCCAGCAGTCCCCGGCGGAGTCCCAATCAGCCCCAGCATTTT. It encodes CASSPRRSPNQPQHF.